What follows are 7 T cell receptor beta chains derived from one specimen sequenced in a study of blood T cells in healthy people across ages. A second PCR, run for roughly 7 to 12 cycles, used a sample-barcoded 5' primer plus a J-beta primer mix. TCRdb recomputed calls from the 5' RACE reads with MiXCR, one row per CDR3 protein. The sample yields about 1.8 million distinct CDR3 sequences, 49% seen once. Sequenced input: blood. These receptors were taken from a middle-aged woman in good health.

The chain uses TRBV3-1 and TRBJ2-1; 11 bases agree with TRBD2. Looked up from germline, CDR1 is LGHDT and CDR2 is YNNKEL (reference sequence). V was clipped by 0 bases and J by 12 bases; unmatched bases: 13. This CDR3 is built from 17 residues. In DNA, the CDR3 is TGTGCCAGCAGCCAAGATTATCCTAGCGGGGGGTACAGCGGGCAGTTCTTC. It translates to CASSQDYPSGGYSGQFF.

This clonotype has only a few counts. The chain links TRBV4-1 to TRBJ2-5, with no clear D. The V gene's germline CDR1 is MGHRA and CDR2 YSYEKL. CDR3 length: 13 amino acids. V was clipped by 2 bases and J by 5 bases, with 9 bases between them. The CDR3 region is CASSQYLTETQYF. CDR3 DNA sequence: TGCGCCAGCAGCCAATATCTTACGGAGACCCAGTACTTC.

This clonotype was detected a few times. This chain links TRBV7-9 with TRBJ2-3; a weak D match, TRBD2 (5 bases). The CDR3 is made up of 15 amino acids. V gave up 6 bases and J gave up 6 bases, with 19 bases separating them. Germline CDR1 reads SEHNR; CDR2 reads FQNEAQ (reference sequence). The CDR3 sequence is CASSRLVTGSDTQYF. For the CDR3, the DNA is TGTGCCAGCAGTCGCCTGGTAACGGGGTCGGATACGCAGTATTTT.

The J gene is TRBJ2-3, the V gene TRBV6-1; D is uncertain. Germline-derived CDR1 and CDR2 are MNHNS and SASEGT. This CDR3 contains 13 residues. V shed 7 bases and J shed 3 bases, with 11 bases lying between them. The CDR3 DNA follows: TGTGCCAGCACCCCTTGGGTGACAGATACGCAGTATTTT. Translation gives CASTPWVTDTQYF.

The chain links TRBV9 to TRBJ2-1; D possibly matches TRBD1 or TRBD2 (6 bases each). The J call may be mistaken, given a closer DNA end match to TRBJ2-7. The CDR3 runs 17 residues. The germline gives CDR1 SGDLS, CDR2 YYNGEE. CDR3 sequence reads: CASSVGGAQSSYNEQYF. The CDR3 DNA is TGTGCCAGCAGCGTAGGGGGGGCCCAGAGCTCCTACAATGAGCAGTACTTC.

The chain uses TRBV7-2 and TRBJ2-3, with 7 bases aligning to TRBD1. Germline lookup yields CDR1 SGHTA and CDR2 FQGNSA. CDR3 length equals 16 residues. V lost 2 bases to trimming and J lost 4 bases; unmatched junction nucleotides: 9. This chain's CDR3 is CASSLLGTAGADTQYF. The CDR3 DNA sequence: TGTGCCAGCAGCTTATTGGGGACAGCAGGGGCAGATACGCAGTATTTT.

The rearrangement uses TRBV7-9 and TRBJ1-4, with TRBD1 matching 9 bases. Germline V gene sequence: CDR1 SEHNR, CDR2 FQNEAQ (reference sequence). CDR3 length: 17 residues. The ends lost 4 bases at V and 3 bases at J; junction bases unmatched: 9. DNA of the CDR3: TGTGCCAGCAGCTCCCGGACAGGGGTGTTTGCTAATGAAAAACTGTTTTTT. It is translated as CASSSRTGVFANEKLFF.